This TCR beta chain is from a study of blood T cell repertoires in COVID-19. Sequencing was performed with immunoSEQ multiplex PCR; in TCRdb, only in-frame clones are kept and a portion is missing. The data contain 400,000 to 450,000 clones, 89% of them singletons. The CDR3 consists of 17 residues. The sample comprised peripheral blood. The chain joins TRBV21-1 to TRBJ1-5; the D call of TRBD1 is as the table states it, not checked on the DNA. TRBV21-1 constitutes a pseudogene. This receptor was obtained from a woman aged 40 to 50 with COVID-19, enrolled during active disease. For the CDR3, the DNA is TGTGCCAGCAGCAAAGGACCTACAGCAGATAGCAATCAGCCCCAGCATTTT. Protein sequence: CASSKGPTADSNQPQHF.